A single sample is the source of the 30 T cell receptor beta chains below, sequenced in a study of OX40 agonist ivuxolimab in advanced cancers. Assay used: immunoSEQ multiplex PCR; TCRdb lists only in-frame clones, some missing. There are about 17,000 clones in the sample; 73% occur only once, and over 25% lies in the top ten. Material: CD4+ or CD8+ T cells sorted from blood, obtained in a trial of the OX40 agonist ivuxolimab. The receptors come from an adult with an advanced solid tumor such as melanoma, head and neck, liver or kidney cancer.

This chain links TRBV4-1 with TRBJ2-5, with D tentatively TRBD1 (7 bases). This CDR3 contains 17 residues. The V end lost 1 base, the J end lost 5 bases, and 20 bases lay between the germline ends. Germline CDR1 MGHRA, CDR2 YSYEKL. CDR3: CASSQVTGRGERETQYF. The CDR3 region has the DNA TGCGCCAGCAGCCAAGTTACCGGCAGGGGGGAGCGGGAGACCCAGTACTTC.

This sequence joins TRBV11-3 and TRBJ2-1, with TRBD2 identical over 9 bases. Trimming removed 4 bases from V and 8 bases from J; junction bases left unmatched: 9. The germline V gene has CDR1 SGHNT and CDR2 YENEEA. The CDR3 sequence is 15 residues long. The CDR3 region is CASSSREGQGDEQFF. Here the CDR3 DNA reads TGTGCCAGCAGCTCGCGGGAGGGCCAGGGCGATGAGCAGTTCTTC.

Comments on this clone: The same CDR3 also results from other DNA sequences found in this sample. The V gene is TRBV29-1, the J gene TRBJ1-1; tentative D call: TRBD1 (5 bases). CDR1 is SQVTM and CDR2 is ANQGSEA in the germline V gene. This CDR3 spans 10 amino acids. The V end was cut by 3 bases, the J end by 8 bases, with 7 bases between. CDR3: CSVEAGEAFF. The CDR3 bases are TGCAGCGTTGAGGCAGGGGAAGCTTTCTTT.

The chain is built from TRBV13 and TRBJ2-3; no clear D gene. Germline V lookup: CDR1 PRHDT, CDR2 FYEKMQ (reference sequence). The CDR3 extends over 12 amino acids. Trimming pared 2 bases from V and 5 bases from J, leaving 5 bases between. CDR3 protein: CASSLIRDTQYF. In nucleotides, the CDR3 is TGTGCCAGCAGCTTAATTCGAGATACGCAGTATTTT.

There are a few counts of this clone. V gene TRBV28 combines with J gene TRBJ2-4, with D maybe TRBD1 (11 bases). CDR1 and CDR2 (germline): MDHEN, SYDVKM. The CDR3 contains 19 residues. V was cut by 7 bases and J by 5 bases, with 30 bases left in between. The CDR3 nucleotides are TGTGCCAGCACCTTGGGACAGGGGGTAGCGGGAGGACGGGAAAACATTCAGTACTTC. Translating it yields CASTLGQGVAGGRENIQYF. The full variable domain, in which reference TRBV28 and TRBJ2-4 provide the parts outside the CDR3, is DVKVTQSSRYLVKRTGEKVFLECVQDMDHENMFWYRQDPGLGLRLIYFSYDVKMKEKGDIPEGYSVSREKKERFSLILESASTNQTSMYLCASTLGQGVAGGRENIQYFGAGTRLSVL.

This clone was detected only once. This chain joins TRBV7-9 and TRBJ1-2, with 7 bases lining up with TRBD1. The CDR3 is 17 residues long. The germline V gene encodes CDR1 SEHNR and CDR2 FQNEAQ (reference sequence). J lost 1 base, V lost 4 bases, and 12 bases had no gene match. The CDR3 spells CASSSAEQGPHNYGYTF. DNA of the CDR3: TGTGCCAGCAGCTCAGCCGAACAGGGGCCACATAACTATGGCTACACCTTC.

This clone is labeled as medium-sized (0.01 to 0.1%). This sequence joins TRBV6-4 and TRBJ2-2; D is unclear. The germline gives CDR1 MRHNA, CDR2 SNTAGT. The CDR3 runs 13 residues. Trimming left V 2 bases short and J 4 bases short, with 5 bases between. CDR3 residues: CASSDRATGELFF. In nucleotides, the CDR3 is TGTGCCAGCAGTGACAGGGCCACCGGGGAGCTGTTTTTT.

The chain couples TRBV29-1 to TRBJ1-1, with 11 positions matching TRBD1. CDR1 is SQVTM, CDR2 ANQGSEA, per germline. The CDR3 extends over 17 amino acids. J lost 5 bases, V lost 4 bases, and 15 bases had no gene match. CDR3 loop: CSVGTGGISWHKTEAFF. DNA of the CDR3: TGCAGCGTTGGGACAGGGGGCATCAGCTGGCATAAGACTGAAGCTTTCTTT.

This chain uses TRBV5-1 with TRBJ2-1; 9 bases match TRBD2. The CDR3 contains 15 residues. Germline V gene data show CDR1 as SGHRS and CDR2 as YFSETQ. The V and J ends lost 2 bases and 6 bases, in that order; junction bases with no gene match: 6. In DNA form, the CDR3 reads TGCGCCAGCAGCTTAACTAGCGGGTCGGGCAATGAGCAGTTCTTC. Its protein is CASSLTSGSGNEQFF.

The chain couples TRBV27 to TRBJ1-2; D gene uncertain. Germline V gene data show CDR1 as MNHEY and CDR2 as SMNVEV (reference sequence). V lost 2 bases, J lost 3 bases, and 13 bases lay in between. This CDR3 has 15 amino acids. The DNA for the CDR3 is TGTGCCAGCAGTTTAACCTCCGTATATGACTATGGCTACACCTTC. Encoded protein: CASSLTSVYDYGYTF.

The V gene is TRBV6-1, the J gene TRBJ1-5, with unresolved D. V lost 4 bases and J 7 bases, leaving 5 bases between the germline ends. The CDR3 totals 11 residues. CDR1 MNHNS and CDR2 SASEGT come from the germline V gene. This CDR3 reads CASSGPQPQHF. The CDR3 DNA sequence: TGTGCCAGCAGTGGGCCCCAGCCCCAGCATTTT.

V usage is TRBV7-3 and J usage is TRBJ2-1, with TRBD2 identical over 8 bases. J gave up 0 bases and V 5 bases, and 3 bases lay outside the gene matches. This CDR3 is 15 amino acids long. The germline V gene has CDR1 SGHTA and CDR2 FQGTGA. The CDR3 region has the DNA TGTGCCAGCAGCATTAGCGGGAACTCCTACAATGAGCAGTTCTTC. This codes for CASSISGNSYNEQFF.

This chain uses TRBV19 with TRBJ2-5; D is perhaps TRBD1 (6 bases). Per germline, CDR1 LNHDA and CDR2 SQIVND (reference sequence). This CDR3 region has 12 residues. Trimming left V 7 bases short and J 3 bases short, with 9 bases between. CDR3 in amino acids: CASKAGEETQYF. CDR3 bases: TGTGCCAGTAAGGCAGGGGAAGAGACCCAGTACTTC. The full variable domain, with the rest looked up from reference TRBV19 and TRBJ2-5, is DGGITQSPKYLFRKEGQNVTLSCEQNLNHDAMYWYRQDPGQGLRLIYYSQIVNDFQKGDIAEGYSVSREKKESFPLTVTSAQKNPTAFYLCASKAGEETQYFGPGTRLLVL.

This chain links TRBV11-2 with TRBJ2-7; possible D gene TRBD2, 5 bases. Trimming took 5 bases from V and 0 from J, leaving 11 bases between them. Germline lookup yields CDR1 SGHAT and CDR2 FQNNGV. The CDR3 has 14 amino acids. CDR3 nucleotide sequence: TGTGCCAGCAGCCCAACGGGATACTCCTACGAGCAGTACTTC. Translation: CASSPTGYSYEQYF.

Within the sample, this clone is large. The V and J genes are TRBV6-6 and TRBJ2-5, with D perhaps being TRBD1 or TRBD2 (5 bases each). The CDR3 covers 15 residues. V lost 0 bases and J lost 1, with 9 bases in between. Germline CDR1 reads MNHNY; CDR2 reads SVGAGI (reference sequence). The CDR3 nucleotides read TGTGCCAGCAGTTACTCGGGACCCTCCCAAGAGACCCAGTACTTC. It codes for CASSYSGPSQETQYF.

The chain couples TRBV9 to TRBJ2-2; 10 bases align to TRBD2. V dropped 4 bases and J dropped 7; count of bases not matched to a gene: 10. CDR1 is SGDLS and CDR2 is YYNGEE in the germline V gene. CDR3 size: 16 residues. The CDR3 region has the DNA TGTGCCAGCAGCTTAGCAGCGGGAGGGCAGGTCGGGGAGCTGTTTTTT. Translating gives CASSLAAGGQVGELFF.

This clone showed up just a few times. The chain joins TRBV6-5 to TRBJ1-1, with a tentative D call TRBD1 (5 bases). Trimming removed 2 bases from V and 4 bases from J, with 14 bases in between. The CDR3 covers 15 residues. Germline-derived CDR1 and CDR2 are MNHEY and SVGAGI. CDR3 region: CASSYQTGAATEAFF. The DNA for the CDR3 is TGTGCCAGCAGTTACCAAACTGGGGCGGCCACTGAAGCTTTCTTT.

The CDR3 bases are TGTGCCAGCAGCTTCCTTCAGGGGGGGACCTACGAGCAGTACTTC. Protein product: CASSFLQGGTYEQYF. The chain uses TRBV6-5 and TRBJ2-7; D could derive from TRBD1 or TRBD2 (7 bases each). The V gene lost 6 bases and the J gene lost 2 bases, with 17 bases spanning the gap. There are 15 residues in the CDR3. Per the germline V gene, CDR1 is MNHEY and CDR2 is SVGAGI.

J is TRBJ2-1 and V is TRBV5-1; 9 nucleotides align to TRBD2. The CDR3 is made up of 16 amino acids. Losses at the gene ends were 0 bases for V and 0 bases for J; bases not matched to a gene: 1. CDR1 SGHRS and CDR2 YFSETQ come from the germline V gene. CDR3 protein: CASSLASGNSYNEQFF. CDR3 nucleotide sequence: TGCGCCAGCAGCTTGGCTAGCGGGAACTCCTACAATGAGCAGTTCTTC.

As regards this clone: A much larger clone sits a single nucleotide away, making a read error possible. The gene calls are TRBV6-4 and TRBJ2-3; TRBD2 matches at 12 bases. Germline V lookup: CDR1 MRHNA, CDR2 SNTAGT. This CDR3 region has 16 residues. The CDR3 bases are TGTGCCAGCAGTTACTCGACTAGCGGGAGTACAGATACGCAGTATTTT. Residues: CASSYSTSGSTDTQYF.

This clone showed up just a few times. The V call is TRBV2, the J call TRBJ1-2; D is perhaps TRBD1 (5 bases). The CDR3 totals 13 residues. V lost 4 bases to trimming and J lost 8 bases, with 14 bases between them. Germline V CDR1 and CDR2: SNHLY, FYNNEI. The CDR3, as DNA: TGTGCCAGCAGTGTGGGGCAGGGTCTAGGCTACACCTTC. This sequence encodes CASSVGQGLGYTF.

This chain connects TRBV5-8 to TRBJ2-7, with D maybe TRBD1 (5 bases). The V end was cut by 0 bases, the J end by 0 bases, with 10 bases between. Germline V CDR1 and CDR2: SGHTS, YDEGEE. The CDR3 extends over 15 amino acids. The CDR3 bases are TGTGCCAGCAGCTTGGGGCAGGGTCTCTCCTACGAGCAGTACTTC. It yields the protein CASSLGQGLSYEQYF.

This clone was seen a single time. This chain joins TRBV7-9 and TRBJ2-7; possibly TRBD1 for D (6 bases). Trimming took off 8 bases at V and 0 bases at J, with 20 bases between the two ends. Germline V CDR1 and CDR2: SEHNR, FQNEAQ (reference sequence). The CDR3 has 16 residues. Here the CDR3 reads CASPLAGDGHSYEQYF. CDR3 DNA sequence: TGTGCCAGCCCCCTCGCAGGGGACGGCCACTCCTACGAGCAGTACTTC.

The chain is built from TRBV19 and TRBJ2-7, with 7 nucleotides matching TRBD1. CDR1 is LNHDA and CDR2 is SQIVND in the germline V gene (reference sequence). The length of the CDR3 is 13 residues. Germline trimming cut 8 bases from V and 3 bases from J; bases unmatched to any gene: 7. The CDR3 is CASRKGQDYEQYF. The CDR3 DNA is TGTGCCAGTCGTAAAGGACAGGACTACGAGCAGTACTTC.

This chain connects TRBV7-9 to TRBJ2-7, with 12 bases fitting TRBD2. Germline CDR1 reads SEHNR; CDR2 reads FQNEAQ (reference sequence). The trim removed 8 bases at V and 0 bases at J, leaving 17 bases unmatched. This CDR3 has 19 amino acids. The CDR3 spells CASSGLAGTITSSSYEQYF. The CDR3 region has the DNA TGTGCCAGCTCCGGACTAGCGGGAACAATAACTTCAAGCTCCTACGAGCAGTACTTC.

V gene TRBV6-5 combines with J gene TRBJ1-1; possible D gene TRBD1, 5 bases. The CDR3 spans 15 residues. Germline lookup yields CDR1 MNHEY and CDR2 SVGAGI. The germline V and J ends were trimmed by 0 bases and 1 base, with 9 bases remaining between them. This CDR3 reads CASSYSARANTEAFF. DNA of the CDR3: TGTGCCAGCAGTTACTCCGCCAGGGCGAACACTGAAGCTTTCTTT.

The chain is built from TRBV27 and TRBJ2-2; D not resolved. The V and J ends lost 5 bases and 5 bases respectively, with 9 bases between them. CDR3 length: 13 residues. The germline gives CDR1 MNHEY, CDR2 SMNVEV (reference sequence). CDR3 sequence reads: CASSPSWTGELFF. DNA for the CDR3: TGTGCCAGCAGTCCCAGCTGGACCGGGGAGCTGTTTTTT.

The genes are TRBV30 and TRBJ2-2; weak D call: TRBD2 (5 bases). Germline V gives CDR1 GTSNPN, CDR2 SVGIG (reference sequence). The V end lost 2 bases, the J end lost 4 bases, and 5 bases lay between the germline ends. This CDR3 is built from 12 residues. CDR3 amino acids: CAWSSGTGELFF. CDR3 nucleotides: TGTGCCTGGAGTAGCGGCACCGGGGAGCTGTTTTTT.

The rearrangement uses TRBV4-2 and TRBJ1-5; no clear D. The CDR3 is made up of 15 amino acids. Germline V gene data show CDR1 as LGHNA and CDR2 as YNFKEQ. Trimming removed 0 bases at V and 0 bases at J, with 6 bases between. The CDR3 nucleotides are TGTGCCAGCAGCCAAGATCACCCTAGCAATCAGCCCCAGCATTTT. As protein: CASSQDHPSNQPQHF.

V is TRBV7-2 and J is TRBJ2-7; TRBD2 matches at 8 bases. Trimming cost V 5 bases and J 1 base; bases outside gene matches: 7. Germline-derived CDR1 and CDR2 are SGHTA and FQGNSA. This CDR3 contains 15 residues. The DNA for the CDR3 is TGTGCCAGCAGCCCTTGGATAGCGGGATCCTACGAGCAGTACTTC. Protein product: CASSPWIAGSYEQYF.